The 11 T cell receptor beta chains in this list originate from one sample, sequenced in a study of CD8 T cells in ankylosing spondylitis. TCRdb redid the calling of the 5' RACE reads with MiXCR, one entry per CDR3 protein. The data contain 210,000 or so distinct CDR3 sequences, roughly 8.2% of them singletons. The specimen was blood, either unsorted or a sorted T cell fraction (not recorded which). The receptors shown here come from a female donor with ankylosing spondylitis or in good health (not recorded which).

Ten or more counts support this clonotype. The chain employs TRBV4-2 and TRBJ2-1; TRBD2 aligns across 7 bases. The CDR3 consists of 15 residues. Germline V gene sequence: CDR1 LGHNA, CDR2 YNFKEQ. The J segment lost 9 bases and the V segment lost 2 bases, leaving 10 bases of the junction unmatched. Here the CDR3 reads CASSQQVGREIEQFF. The CDR3, as DNA: TGTGCCAGCAGCCAACAAGTCGGGCGGGAGATTGAGCAGTTCTTC.

This clonotype has ten or more counts. The chain has TRBV20-1 and TRBJ2-1; TRBD2 matches 8 bases. The germline V gene has CDR1 DFQATT and CDR2 SNEGSKA (reference sequence). The CDR3 consists of 14 residues. With V trimmed by 6 bases and J by 8 bases, 12 bases remained unmatched. In DNA form, the CDR3 reads TGCAGTGCCAAAAGCGGGAGCACCGCGGATGAGCAGTTCTTC. Translating it yields CSAKSGSTADEQFF.

The rearrangement joins TRBV30 to TRBJ1-1, with D maybe TRBD1 (5 bases). V lost 4 bases and J lost 10, with 16 bases in between. The CDR3 is 12 residues long. Germline V gene sequence: CDR1 GTSNPN, CDR2 SVGIG (reference sequence). The DNA of the CDR3 is TGTGCCTGGATTGTAGGGGTGGGGAGAGCTTTCTTT. Protein sequence: CAWIVGVGRAFF. The full variable domain, its missing parts supplied by reference TRBV30 and TRBJ1-1, is SQTIHQWPATLVQPVGSPLSLECTVEGTSNPNLYWYRQAAGRGLQLLFYSVGIGQISSEVPQNLSASRPQDRQFILSSKKLLLSDSGFYLCAWIVGVGRAFFGQGTRLTVV.

The rearrangement joins TRBV10-3 to TRBJ2-2; D is unclear. This CDR3 is built from 13 residues. Germline V gene data show CDR1 as ENHRY and CDR2 as SYGVKD. V was cut by 8 bases and J by 1 base, with 8 bases left in between. CDR3 in amino acids: CAISGRNTGELFF. In DNA form, the CDR3 reads TGTGCCATCTCGGGCAGGAACACCGGGGAGCTGTTTTTT.

In its sample, this clonotype was seen many times. The genes are TRBV7-2 and TRBJ1-6, with D unresolved. CDR1 is SGHTA and CDR2 is FQGNSA in the germline V gene. Trimming stripped 2 bases from V and 8 bases from J, with 10 bases between. The CDR3 runs 14 residues. Written as DNA, the CDR3 is TGTGCCAGCAGCTTAAATTCCGCGGATTCACCCCTCCACTTT. This gives the protein CASSLNSADSPLHF. Drawing the rest from reference TRBV7-2 and TRBJ1-6, the complete variable domain is GAGVSQSPSNKVTEKGKDVELRCDPISGHTALYWYRQSLGQGLEFLIYFQGNSAPDKSGLPSDRFSAERTGGSVSTLTIQRTQQEDSAVYLCASSLNSADSPLHFGNGTRLTVT.

The sample holds many counts of this clonotype. This sequence joins TRBV4-3 and TRBJ2-3; D possibly corresponds to TRBD2 (5 bases). V shed 0 bases and J shed 5 bases, with 12 bases lying between them. CDR1 and CDR2 from the germline V gene are LGHNA and YSLEER. The length of the CDR3 is 15 residues. The CDR3 protein is CASSQDAGEGDTQYF. CDR3 nucleotide sequence: TGCGCCAGCAGCCAAGATGCCGGGGAAGGAGATACGCAGTATTTT.

This clonotype was recorded many times. The chain recombines TRBV20-1 with TRBJ2-3, with TRBD2 matching 9 bases. V was pared by 0 bases and J by 9 bases, with 10 bases of the junction left unmatched. The CDR3 contains 15 residues. CDR1 is DFQATT, CDR2 SNEGSKA, per germline (reference sequence). The CDR3 sequence is CSARDGRPGLATQYF. CDR3 in DNA: TGCAGTGCTAGAGATGGGAGACCGGGACTAGCAACGCAGTATTTT.

This clonotype came up a few times. The rearrangement links TRBV7-2 to TRBJ1-1; D might be TRBD1 (5 bases). The CDR3 covers 15 residues. Trimming cost V 1 base and J 6 bases, with 15 bases left between them. Germline V lookup: CDR1 SGHTA, CDR2 FQGNSA. The CDR3 sequence is CASSLVPDIGAEAFF. DNA of the CDR3: TGTGCCAGCAGCTTAGTGCCGGACATTGGGGCTGAAGCTTTCTTT.

This clonotype showed up many times. The rearrangement joins TRBV30 to TRBJ1-2; 8 nucleotides line up with TRBD1. This CDR3 comprises 12 residues. In germline, CDR1 is GTSNPN, CDR2 SVGIG (reference sequence). The J segment lost 8 bases and the V segment lost 5 bases, leaving 7 bases of the junction unmatched. The CDR3: CAWSGQEGGYTF. CDR3 nucleotides: TGTGCCTGGTCGGGACAGGAGGGCGGCTACACCTTC. Supplemented by reference TRBV30 and TRBJ1-2, the full variable domain reads SQTIHQWPATLVQPVGSPLSLECTVEGTSNPNLYWYRQAAGRGLQLLFYSVGIGQISSEVPQNLSASRPQDRQFILSSKKLLLSDSGFYLCAWSGQEGGYTFGSGTRLTVV.

This chain uses TRBV28 with TRBJ1-1; TRBD1 is a possible D gene (6 bases). CDR1 MDHEN and CDR2 SYDVKM come from the germline V gene. The CDR3 spans 15 residues. The V and J ends lost 6 bases and 5 bases respectively, with 19 bases between them. The CDR3 DNA sequence: TGTGCCAGCAGGAAACCACAGGGAATCGGAACTGAAGCTTTCTTT. It yields the protein CASRKPQGIGTEAFF.

The J gene is TRBJ2-3, the V gene TRBV4-3; TRBD1 might be the D (6 bases). Trimming removed 1 base at V and 3 bases at J, with 11 bases between. Germline CDR1 reads LGHNA; CDR2 reads YSLEER. The CDR3 length is 15 residues. As DNA, the CDR3 is TGCGCCAGCAGCCAAGCACAGGGCCGGACAGATACGCAGTATTTT. Translation gives CASSQAQGRTDTQYF.